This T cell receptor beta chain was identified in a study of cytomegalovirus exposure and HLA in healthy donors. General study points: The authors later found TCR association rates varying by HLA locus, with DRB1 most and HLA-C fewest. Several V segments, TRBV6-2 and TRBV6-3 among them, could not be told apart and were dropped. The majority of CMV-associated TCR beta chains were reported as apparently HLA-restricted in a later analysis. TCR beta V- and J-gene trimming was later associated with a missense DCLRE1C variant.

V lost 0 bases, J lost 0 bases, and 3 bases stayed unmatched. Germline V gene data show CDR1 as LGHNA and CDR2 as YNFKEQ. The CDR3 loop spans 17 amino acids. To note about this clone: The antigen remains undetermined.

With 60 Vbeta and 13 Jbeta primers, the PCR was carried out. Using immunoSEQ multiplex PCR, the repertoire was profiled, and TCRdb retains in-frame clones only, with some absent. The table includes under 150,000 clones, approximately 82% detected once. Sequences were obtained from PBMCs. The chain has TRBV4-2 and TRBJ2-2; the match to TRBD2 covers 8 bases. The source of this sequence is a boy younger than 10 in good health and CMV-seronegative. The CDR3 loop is CASSQDREGSNTGELFF. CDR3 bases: TGTGCCAGCAGCCAAGATCGGGAGGGTTCGAACACCGGGGAGCTGTTTTTT.